The 2 T cell receptor beta chains below were found in one sample sequenced in a study of blood T cell repertoires in COVID-19. Here immunoSEQ multiplex PCR was the method, and the copy in TCRdb shows in-frame clones only, minus some. The sample contains some 48,000 clones, more than 75% of which appear only once. The source material was peripheral blood. These TCRs come from a woman over 75 with COVID-19, enrolled during active disease.

The chain recombines TRBV5-4 with TRBJ2-4; a possible D gene is TRBD2 (7 bases). The CDR3 totals 15 residues. V was cut by 1 base and J by 6 bases, with 14 bases left in between. Per the germline V gene, CDR1 is SGHNT and CDR2 is YYREEE (reference sequence). As DNA, the CDR3 is TGTGCCAGCAGCTTGCCGGGAGGACAGCGAAACATTCAGTACTTC. The encoded protein is CASSLPGGQRNIQYF.

V gene TRBV7-2 combines with J gene TRBJ1-5, with TRBD1 as a possible D gene (5 bases). The CDR3 totals 16 residues. Germline CDR1 reads SGHTA; CDR2 reads FQGNSA. V lost 2 bases, J lost 4 bases, and 15 bases lay in between. The CDR3 region is CASSLSSTAINQPQHF. In DNA, the CDR3 is TGTGCCAGCAGCTTATCGTCGACAGCCATAAATCAGCCCCAGCATTTT. Based on the CDR3 plus reference TRBV7-2 and TRBJ1-5, the full variable domain is GAGVSQSPSNKVTEKGKDVELRCDPISGHTALYWYRQSLGQGLEFLIYFQGNSAPDKSGLPSDRFSAERTGGSVSTLTIQRTQQEDSAVYLCASSLSSTAINQPQHFGDGTRLSIL.